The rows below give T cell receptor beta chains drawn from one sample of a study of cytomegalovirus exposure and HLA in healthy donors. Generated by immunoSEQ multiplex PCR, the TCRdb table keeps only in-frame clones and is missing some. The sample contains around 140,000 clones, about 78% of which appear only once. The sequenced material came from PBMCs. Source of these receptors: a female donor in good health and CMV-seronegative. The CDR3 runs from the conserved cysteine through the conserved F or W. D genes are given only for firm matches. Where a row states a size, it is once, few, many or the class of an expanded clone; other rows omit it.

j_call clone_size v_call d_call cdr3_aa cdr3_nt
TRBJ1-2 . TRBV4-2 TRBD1 CASSQESYRGDGYTF TGTGCCAGCAGCCAAGAGTCGTACAGGGGCGATGGCTACACCTTC
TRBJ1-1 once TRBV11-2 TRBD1 CASSLQGQGDTEAFF TGTGCCAGCAGCTTACAGGGACAGGGAGACACTGAAGCTTTCTTT
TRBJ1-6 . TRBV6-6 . CASSPDSESSLHF TGTGCCAGCTCCCCCGACTCAGAGTCATCCCTCCACTTT
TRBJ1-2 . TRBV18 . CASSPRGPGYGYTF TGTGCCAGCTCACCACGGGGGCCTGGCTATGGCTACACCTTC
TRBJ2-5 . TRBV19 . CASSQGGETQYF TGTGCCAGTAGTCAGGGTGGAGAGACCCAGTACTTC
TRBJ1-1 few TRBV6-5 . CASSYQVMVNTEAFF TGTGCCAGCAGTTACCAGGTGATGGTCAACACTGAAGCTTTCTTT
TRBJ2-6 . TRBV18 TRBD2 CASSPTSGSPGANVLTF TGTGCCAGCTCACCGACTAGCGGGAGCCCTGGGGCCAACGTCCTGACTTTC
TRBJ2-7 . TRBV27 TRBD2 CASSLLAGLTYEQYF TGTGCCAGCAGTTTATTAGCGGGATTAACCTACGAGCAGTACTTC
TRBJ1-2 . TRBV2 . CASSEGHSFYGYTF TGTGCCAGCAGTGAAGGGCACAGCTTTTATGGCTACACCTTC
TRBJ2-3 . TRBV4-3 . CASSPRQADTQYF TGCGCCAGCAGCCCCCGACAGGCAGATACGCAGTATTTT
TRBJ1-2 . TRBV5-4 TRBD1 CASSLDPKLTGDYGYTF TGTGCCAGCAGCTTGGATCCTAAGCTGACAGGGGACTATGGCTACACCTTC
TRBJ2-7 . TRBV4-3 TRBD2 CASSQDPGTSGRSGEQYF TGCGCCAGCAGCCAAGATCCCGGGACTAGCGGGAGGTCGGGGGAGCAGTACTTC
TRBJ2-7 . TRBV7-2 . CASSLASGAWTGSYEQYF TGTGCCAGCAGCTTAGCTTCGGGAGCCTGGACAGGCTCCTACGAGCAGTACTTC
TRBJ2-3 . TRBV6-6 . CASSIGARGTQYF TGTGCCAGCAGTATCGGAGCCCGGGGTACGCAGTATTTT
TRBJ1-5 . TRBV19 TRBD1 CASSGQGGEPQHF TGTGCCAGTAGTGGACAGGGCGGAGAGCCCCAGCATTTT
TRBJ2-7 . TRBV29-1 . CSVVTGESYEQYF TGCAGCGTTGTGACAGGAGAATCCTACGAGCAGTACTTC
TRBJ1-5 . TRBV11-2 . CASSLGVRAPQHF TGTGCCAGCAGCTTAGGGGTGAGGGCACCCCAGCATTTT
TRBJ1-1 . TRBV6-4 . CASRTGSEAFF TGTGCCAGCAGGACCGGGAGTGAAGCTTTCTTT
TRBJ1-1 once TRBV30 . CAWSREGRAFF TGTGCCTGGAGTCGGGAGGGCCGTGCTTTCTTT
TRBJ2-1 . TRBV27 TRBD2 CASSGLAGELSNEQFF TGTGCCAGCAGCGGACTAGCGGGAGAGCTTAGTAATGAGCAGTTCTTC
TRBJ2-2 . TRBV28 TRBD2 CASNRAGDTGELFF TGTGCCAGCAATCGAGCGGGAGACACCGGGGAGCTGTTTTTT
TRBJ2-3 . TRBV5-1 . CASSTRDTDTQYF TGCGCCAGCAGCACGCGGGACACAGATACGCAGTATTTT
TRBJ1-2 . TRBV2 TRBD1 CASRGGTGRGYTF TGTGCCAGCAGGGGAGGGACAGGGCGAGGCTACACCTTC
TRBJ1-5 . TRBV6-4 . CASSPQQVGQPQHF TGTGCCAGCAGTCCGCAACAGGTTGGTCAGCCCCAGCATTTT
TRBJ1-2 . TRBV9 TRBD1 CASSVGTEGQGLPGYTF TGTGCCAGCAGCGTAGGGACTGAGGGACAGGGGCTCCCTGGCTACACCTTC
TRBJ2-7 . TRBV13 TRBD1 CASSPLTGDPEQYF TGTGCCAGCAGCCCATTGACAGGGGACCCCGAGCAGTACTTC
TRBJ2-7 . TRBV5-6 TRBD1 CASSYYRGPYEQYF TGTGCCAGCAGCTATTACAGGGGCCCCTACGAGCAGTACTTC
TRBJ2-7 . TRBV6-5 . CASTYSPGNSYEQYF TGTGCCAGCACTTACTCCCCGGGAAACTCCTACGAGCAGTACTTC
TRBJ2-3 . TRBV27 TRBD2 CASSPAAGGADTQYF TGTGCCAGCAGCCCTGCAGCGGGAGGGGCAGATACGCAGTATTTT
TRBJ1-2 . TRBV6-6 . CASSTETNYGYTF TGTGCCAGCAGTACGGAGACTAACTATGGCTACACCTTC
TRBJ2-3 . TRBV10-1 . CASGGTSTDTQYF TGCGCCAGCGGGGGGACTAGCACAGATACGCAGTATTTT
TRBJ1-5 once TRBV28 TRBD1 CASSWGLGQQNQPQHF TGTGCCAGCAGTTGGGGACTGGGACAGCAAAATCAGCCCCAGCATTTT
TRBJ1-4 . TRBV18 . CASSQGVDEKLFF TGTGCCAGCTCACAGGGGGTTGATGAAAAACTGTTTTTT
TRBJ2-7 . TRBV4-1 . CASSQDYGVPYEQYF TGCGCCAGCAGCCAAGATTACGGGGTTCCCTACGAGCAGTACTTC
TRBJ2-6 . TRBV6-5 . CASSYQSSGANVLTF TGTGCCAGCAGTTATCAGTCCTCTGGGGCCAACGTCCTGACTTTC
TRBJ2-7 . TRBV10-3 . CAISGTGREASYEQYF TGTGCCATCAGTGGGACAGGAAGGGAGGCGTCCTACGAGCAGTACTTC
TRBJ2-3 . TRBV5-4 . CASSLGGMERDTQYF TGTGCCAGCAGCTTAGGCGGGATGGAGAGAGATACGCAGTATTTT